This is a list of T cell receptor beta chains from one sample in a study of cytomegalovirus exposure and HLA in healthy donors. Only in-frame clones appear in the TCRdb table, and some are missing; sequencing was by immunoSEQ multiplex PCR. The table shows 90,000 to 100,000 clones, with approximately 76% occurring only once. Specimen: PBMCs. The receptor set was obtained from a woman in her sixties in good health and CMV-seropositive. The CDR3 runs from the conserved cysteine through the conserved F or W. D genes are given only for firm matches. Expanded clones are given a class, and other clones once, few, many or no size at all.

D	J	size	V	CDR3	DNA
.	TRBJ2-5	once	TRBV7-9	CASSFPAQDQETQYF	TGTGCCAGCAGCTTCCCTGCCCAGGACCAAGAGACCCAGTACTTC
.	TRBJ1-5	.	TRBV2	CASSGQYNQPQHF	TGTGCCAGCAGTGGTCAGTACAATCAGCCCCAGCATTTT
.	TRBJ2-4	once	TRBV9	CASSVGSGATNIQYF	TGTGCCAGCAGCGTAGGATCAGGGGCCACAAACATTCAGTACTTC
.	TRBJ1-1	few	TRBV18	CASSLRGMNTEAFF	TGTGCCAGCTCACTCAGGGGCATGAACACTGAAGCTTTCTTT
.	TRBJ2-1	.	TRBV19	CASSTPSDNEQFF	TGTGCCAGTAGTACCCCTAGCGACAATGAGCAGTTCTTC
.	TRBJ1-2	.	TRBV6-5	CASSSGYGYTF	TGTGCCAGCAGTTCCGGTTATGGCTACACCTTC
TRBD1	TRBJ2-5	.	TRBV7-9	CASSYLTGTGVEQYF	TGTGCCAGCTCCTACCTTACCGGGACAGGGGTGGAGCAGTACTTC
.	TRBJ1-5	few	TRBV10-3	CAISPGGYSNQPQHF	TGTGCCATCAGCCCCGGAGGGTATAGCAATCAGCCCCAGCATTTT
.	TRBJ2-1	.	TRBV9	CASSPFSRGANNEQFF	TGTGCCAGCAGCCCGTTCTCCAGGGGGGCAAACAATGAGCAGTTCTTC
TRBD2	TRBJ2-7	.	TRBV15	CATSRTGLAGGTSYEQYF	TGTGCCACCAGCAGAACAGGACTAGCGGGAGGGACCTCCTACGAGCAGTACTTC
.	TRBJ1-5	.	TRBV30	CAWSVNRNQPQHF	TGTGCCTGGAGTGTGAACAGGAATCAGCCCCAGCATTTT
.	TRBJ2-1	.	TRBV5-4	CASSLDPGSYNEQFF	TGTGCCAGCAGCTTGGACCCGGGCTCCTACAATGAGCAGTTCTTC
TRBD1	TRBJ1-4	.	TRBV5-4	CASSWDSEKLFF	TGTGCCAGCAGTTGGGACAGTGAAAAACTGTTTTTT
TRBD2	TRBJ2-3	few	TRBV4-2	CASSLQAGVGTDTQYF	TGTGCCAGCAGCCTACAGGCGGGAGTAGGGACAGATACGCAGTATTTT
TRBD2	TRBJ2-7	.	TRBV5-1	CASSSGPTSDEQYF	TGCGCCAGCAGCTCCGGCCCGACTAGCGACGAGCAGTACTTC
.	TRBJ2-7	.	TRBV27	CASSLRTVGYEQYF	TGTGCCAGCAGTTTGAGGACAGTTGGCTACGAGCAGTACTTC
.	TRBJ1-1	.	TRBV28	CASSLVEKEAFF	TGTGCCAGCAGTTTAGTGGAGAAAGAAGCTTTCTTT
TRBD1	TRBJ2-7	few	TRBV5-6	CASSSLTSDRVRQYF	TGTGCCAGCAGCAGCCTAACCTCAGACAGGGTACGGCAGTACTTC
.	TRBJ1-1	.	TRBV7-9	CASSVVGGTEAFF	TGTGCCAGCAGCGTCGTCGGAGGCACTGAAGCTTTCTTT
.	TRBJ2-3	.	TRBV11-2	CASSLSRGGSSTDTQYF	TGTGCCAGCAGCTTATCCCGCGGGGGCTCTAGCACAGATACGCAGTATTTT
.	TRBJ1-1	.	TRBV5-4	CASSPEGLGTEAFF	TGTGCCAGCAGCCCGGAGGGTTTAGGGACTGAAGCTTTCTTT
TRBD1	TRBJ1-2	few	TRBV6-5	CASRATGQKIYGYTF	TGTGCCAGCAGAGCAACGGGACAGAAGATCTATGGCTACACCTTC
.	TRBJ2-7	.	TRBV19	CASSIDRTYEQYF	TGTGCCAGTAGTATAGACCGAACTTACGAGCAGTACTTC
TRBD1	TRBJ2-3	.	TRBV5-1	CASSPPGTGGLPDTQYF	TGCGCCAGCAGCCCGCCTGGGACAGGGGGCCTACCAGATACGCAGTATTTT
TRBD2	TRBJ2-5	.	TRBV7-9	CASSRPSGVQETQYF	TGTGCCAGCAGCCGTCCTAGCGGAGTACAAGAGACCCAGTACTTC
.	TRBJ1-6	.	TRBV6-4	CATKESYNSPLHF	TGTGCCACCAAGGAGTCCTATAATTCACCCCTCCACTTT
TRBD1	TRBJ2-2	.	TRBV5-1	CASSGRDSSTGELFF	TGCGCCAGCAGCGGCCGGGACAGTTCCACCGGGGAGCTGTTTTTT
TRBD1	TRBJ1-3	.	TRBV28	CASRTGGLSGNTIYF	TGTGCCAGCAGGACAGGGGGACTCTCTGGAAACACCATATATTTT
TRBD1	TRBJ1-1	.	TRBV4-1	CASSLGQARTEAFF	TGCGCCAGCAGCCTAGGACAGGCGCGAACTGAAGCTTTCTTT
.	TRBJ1-1	.	TRBV11-1	CASSSTLEGLRPIEAFF	TGTGCCAGCAGCTCTACCCTGGAGGGGCTTAGGCCTATTGAAGCTTTCTTT
.	TRBJ2-7	.	TRBV9	CASSVGSFSSYEQYF	TGTGCCAGCAGCGTAGGCAGTTTCAGCTCCTACGAGCAGTACTTC
TRBD2	TRBJ2-1	.	TRBV10-3	CAIRRGVPYNEQFF	TGCGCCATCCGACGGGGGGTCCCCTACAATGAGCAGTTCTTC
TRBD2	TRBJ2-3	few	TRBV5-6	CASSSRGTSGFVDTQYF	TGTGCCAGCAGCTCACGCGGGACTAGCGGGTTTGTGGATACGCAGTATTTT
TRBD2	TRBJ2-3	.	TRBV2	CASSSLAGISTDTQYF	TGTGCCAGCAGTTCCCTAGCGGGAATATCCACAGATACGCAGTATTTT
.	TRBJ1-2	.	TRBV6-7	CASNSGSGYTF	TGTGCCAGCAACTCAGGGTCTGGCTACACCTTC
.	TRBJ1-5	.	TRBV15	CATSRDPGQNQPQHF	TGTGCCACCAGCAGAGATCCTGGACAAAATCAGCCCCAGCATTTT
.	TRBJ1-2	.	TRBV28	CASSLEHYGYTF	TGTGCCAGCAGTCTTGAGCACTATGGCTACACCTTC
TRBD2	TRBJ2-1	few	TRBV7-9	CASTGGSGSRNNEQFF	TGTGCCAGCACCGGGGGGAGCGGGAGCCGGAACAATGAGCAGTTCTTC
TRBD1	TRBJ2-3	few	TRBV5-1	CASSKVTGGGTDTQYF	TGCGCCAGCAGCAAAGTTACAGGGGGCGGTACAGATACGCAGTATTTT
.	TRBJ2-1	.	TRBV7-9	CASSDYSLGSYNEQFF	TGTGCCAGCAGCGATTATAGTCTAGGCTCCTACAATGAGCAGTTCTTC
.	TRBJ2-2	.	TRBV9	CASSVGMSGRVRTGELFF	TGTGCCAGCAGCGTAGGAATGTCGGGGAGAGTCAGAACCGGGGAGCTGTTTTTT
.	TRBJ2-3	.	TRBV18	CASSIAYTDTQYF	TGTGCCAGCTCAATTGCGTACACAGATACGCAGTATTTT
TRBD2	TRBJ2-5	.	TRBV4-1	CASSQVSSGREETQYF	TGCGCCAGCAGCCAAGTCTCTAGCGGGAGAGAAGAGACCCAGTACTTC
TRBD1	TRBJ1-2	.	TRBV28	CASSLGDSLTYGYTF	TGTGCCAGCAGTTTGGGGGACAGTCTTACATATGGCTACACCTTC
TRBD1	TRBJ2-7	.	TRBV11-2	CASSLADRDGYEQYF	TGTGCCAGCAGCTTAGCCGACAGGGATGGATACGAGCAGTACTTC
TRBD2	TRBJ2-3	.	TRBV9	CASSEGLAGGMGYF	TGTGCCAGCAGCGAGGGACTAGCGGGAGGTATGGGGTATTTT
.	TRBJ1-2	.	TRBV21-1	CASSRDRDRPQPYGYTF	TGTGCCAGCAGCAGAGACCGGGACAGACCTCAACCTTATGGCTACACCTTC
TRBD1	TRBJ1-1	.	TRBV2	CASSLQGDHEAFF	TGTGCCAGCAGTTTACAGGGGGACCATGAAGCTTTCTTT
TRBD2	TRBJ2-7	.	TRBV9	CASSVSGAGTYEQYF	TGTGCCAGCAGCGTTAGCGGGGCCGGGACCTACGAGCAGTACTTC
TRBD2	TRBJ2-1	.	TRBV15	CATSGGLAGANEQFF	TGTGCCACCAGCGGGGGACTAGCGGGAGCCAATGAGCAGTTCTTC
.	TRBJ2-1	.	TRBV7-2	CASSAGVLGSYNEQFF	TGTGCCAGCAGCGCCGGGGTACTAGGCTCCTACAATGAGCAGTTCTTC
.	TRBJ1-2	.	TRBV5-1	CASSEEPHGRPYGYTF	TGCGCCAGCAGCGAGGAGCCTCACGGGAGGCCCTATGGCTACACCTTC
.	TRBJ2-5	.	TRBV6-5	CASRGQVETQYF	TGTGCCAGCAGGGGGCAAGTAGAGACCCAGTACTTC
.	TRBJ2-7	.	TRBV4-2	CASSATEVSYEQYF	TGTGCCAGCAGCGCCACCGAGGTCTCCTACGAGCAGTACTTC
.	TRBJ1-1	.	TRBV14	CASSQNRRNTEAFF	TGTGCCAGCAGCCAAAACAGGAGGAACACTGAAGCTTTCTTT